This T cell receptor beta chain appears in the sequencing data of a study of CD8+ T cells in alopecia areata. About the research overall: Treated patients took oral tofacitinib at 5 to 10 mg twice daily. Severity scoring for treated patients was based on the percentage of affected scalp area.

Treatment described: oral pan-JAK inhibitor, 5-10 mg twice daily. Once RNA had been extracted, it was reverse transcribed into cDNA to act as the sequencing template. TCRdb's copy holds only in-frame clones and misses some; the assay was immunoSEQ multiplex PCR. This table has about 250,000 clones, approximately 60% appearing once. CDR1 and CDR2 (germline): SGHRS, YFSETQ. This CDR3 contains 16 residues. V gave up 0 bases and J gave up 0 bases; unmatched junction bases: 4. The chain is built from TRBV5-1 and TRBJ2-7, with 9 bases aligning to TRBD2. Material: CD4+ T cells sorted from blood, obtained at roughly week 52, from a patient treated with tofacitinib. The clonotype originates from a human donor with alopecia areata. CDR3: CASSLEASGVSYEQYF. The DNA for the CDR3 is TGCGCCAGCAGCTTGGAGGCTAGCGGGGTCTCCTACGAGCAGTACTTC.